A selection of T cell receptor beta chains follows, all from one sample in a study of control samples from healthy donors and cancer patients. Measured with immunoSEQ multiplex PCR; TCRdb has only the in-frame clones, and not every one. Of around 100,000 clones in the sample, roughly 87% are singletons; the top ten hold 15% to 20%. Specimen: blood. These TCRs come from a woman aged 50 to 60 in good health. CDR3s include the opening cysteine and the closing phenylalanine or tryptophan. D genes are given only for firm matches. Expanded clones are given a class, and other clones once, few, many or no size at all.

v_gene	abundance	j_gene	d_gene	CDR3aa	CDR3nt
TRBV4-1	.	TRBJ1-1	.	CASSQDSGETLGRDTEAFF	TGCGCCAGCAGCCAAGATTCGGGGGAAACTTTGGGGAGGGACACTGAAGCTTTCTTT
TRBV27	once	TRBJ2-5	.	CASSDFGFYQETQYF	TGTGCCAGCAGTGATTTCGGGTTTTACCAAGAGACCCAGTACTTC
TRBV7-6	.	TRBJ2-1	.	CASSLAYRPGLSRPPEQFF	TGTGCCAGCAGCTTAGCCTACCGCCCTGGCCTCTCTCGCCCCCCGGAGCAGTTCTTC
TRBV24-1	.	TRBJ2-1	.	CATSVPAVHEQFF	TGTGCCACCAGTGTCCCCGCCGTGCATGAGCAGTTCTTC
TRBV19	.	TRBJ2-5	TRBD1	CASRWTGGGQETQYF	TGTGCCAGTAGATGGACAGGGGGGGGCCAAGAGACCCAGTACTTC
TRBV7-7	.	TRBJ2-5	TRBD1	CASSLAGQGTETQYF	TGTGCCAGCAGCTTAGCCGGACAGGGTACGGAGACCCAGTACTTC
TRBV19	.	TRBJ1-1	.	CASSINGGDGEAFF	TGTGCCAGTAGTATAAACGGGGGTGATGGTGAAGCTTTCTTT
TRBV28	.	TRBJ1-2	TRBD1	CASRRGGTGILANYGYTF	TGTGCCAGCAGGCGGGGAGGGACAGGGATTCTAGCTAACTATGGCTACACCTTC
TRBV7-3	.	TRBJ2-5	.	CASSLNTPGTSQETQYF	TGTGCCAGCAGCTTAAACACCCCCGGGACAAGCCAAGAGACCCAGTACTTC
TRBV11-2	.	TRBJ1-2	.	CASSPDIRRGYTF	TGTGCCAGCAGCCCGGACATACGACGGGGCTACACCTTC
TRBV7-2	.	TRBJ2-5	.	CASRRQAQETQYF	TGTGCCAGCCGACGACAGGCCCAAGAGACCCAGTACTTC
TRBV23-1	.	TRBJ2-5	.	CASTPGPRPEETQYF	TGCGCCAGCACACCAGGGCCCCGACCGGAAGAGACCCAGTACTTC
TRBV5-1	.	TRBJ2-1	.	CASSFSSDPGPYEQFF	TGCGCCAGCAGCTTTTCCAGCGATCCCGGGCCTTATGAGCAGTTCTTC
TRBV12-3/TRBV12-4	.	TRBJ1-1	TRBD1	CAINRQGDTEAFF	TGTGCCATAAACAGACAGGGCGACACTGAAGCTTTCTTT
TRBV27	.	TRBJ2-7	.	CASSLGTRGLYEQYF	TGTGCCAGCAGTCTTGGCACGAGAGGGTTATACGAGCAGTACTTC
TRBV7-8	.	TRBJ2-5	.	CASSLSWEQETQYF	TGTGCCAGCAGCTTATCTTGGGAACAAGAGACCCAGTACTTC
TRBV15	.	TRBJ1-5	.	CATSTPTGIGQPQHF	TGTGCCACCAGCACCCCCACAGGGATCGGCCAGCCCCAGCATTTT
TRBV4-1	.	TRBJ2-7	TRBD2	CASSQVLAGVYEQYF	TGCGCCAGCAGCCAAGTCCTAGCGGGGGTCTACGAGCAGTACTTC
TRBV18	.	TRBJ1-5	TRBD1	CASSPGQVDQPQHF	TGTGCCAGCTCACCGGGACAGGTCGATCAGCCCCAGCATTTT
TRBV18	.	TRBJ2-1	TRBD1	CASTSGTGPNEQFF	TGTGCCAGCACTTCCGGGACAGGGCCCAATGAGCAGTTCTTC
TRBV18	.	TRBJ2-5	.	CASSRQNQETQYF	TGTGCCAGCTCGCGACAGAACCAAGAGACCCAGTACTTC
TRBV11-2	.	TRBJ1-1	.	CASSLGVNTEAFF	TGTGCCAGCAGCTTGGGGGTGAACACTGAAGCTTTCTTT
TRBV6-5	.	TRBJ2-1	.	CAARGFARHNEQFF	TGTGCCGCGCGAGGATTCGCCCGTCACAATGAGCAGTTCTTC
TRBV11-1	.	TRBJ2-1	TRBD2	CASSLMRESEQFF	TGTGCCAGCAGCTTGATGCGGGAGTCTGAGCAGTTCTTC
TRBV27	few	TRBJ1-2	TRBD1	CASRFQGAIGGYTF	TGTGCCAGCAGATTTCAGGGGGCGATCGGTGGCTACACCTTC
TRBV27	.	TRBJ2-7	.	CASSFGVSYEQYF	TGTGCCAGCAGTTTTGGGGTGTCCTACGAGCAGTACTTC
TRBV6-5	once	TRBJ2-2	.	CASSYSRGLAGELFF	TGTGCCAGCAGTTACTCCCGGGGCTTAGCCGGGGAGCTGTTTTTT
TRBV3-1/TRBV3-2	.	TRBJ2-5	TRBD1	CASSWTGNKETQYF	TGTGCCAGCAGCTGGACAGGGAACAAAGAGACCCAGTACTTC
TRBV4-3	.	TRBJ1-2	.	CASSQAEWGYNYGYTF	TGCGCCAGCAGCCAAGCCGAGTGGGGGTACAACTATGGCTACACCTTC
TRBV19	.	TRBJ1-1	.	CASSIGPRTEAFF	TGTGCCAGTAGTATAGGACCTAGGACTGAAGCTTTCTTT
TRBV6-5	.	TRBJ2-7	TRBD2	CASSPRGGASYEQYF	TGTGCCAGCAGTCCCCGGGGGGGGGCCTCCTACGAGCAGTACTTC
TRBV6-5	.	TRBJ1-1	TRBD1	CASSPAGTGGTEAFF	TGTGCCAGCAGTCCGGCCGGGACAGGGGGCACTGAAGCTTTCTTT
TRBV2	.	TRBJ1-2	.	CASSGIPAYGYTF	TGTGCCAGCAGTGGGATTCCGGCTTATGGCTACACCTTC
TRBV18	.	TRBJ1-1	.	CASSPLWTQTEAFF	TGTGCCAGCTCACCCCTTTGGACCCAAACTGAAGCTTTCTTT
TRBV30	.	TRBJ1-3	.	CAWSTGPISGNTIYF	TGTGCCTGGAGCACCGGACCGATCTCTGGAAACACCATATATTTT
TRBV6-5	.	TRBJ2-2	.	CASRTVNTGELFF	TGTGCCAGCAGAACAGTGAACACCGGGGAGCTGTTTTTT
TRBV5-4	.	TRBJ1-2	TRBD1	CASTLGTALYGYTF	TGTGCCAGCACCCTCGGGACAGCACTATATGGCTACACCTTC